A single sample gave rise to the 8 T cell receptor beta chains below, sequenced in a study of T-cell reconstitution after alpha-beta-depleted transplantation in children. Construction of the TCRbeta library involved unique molecular identifiers. TCRdb itself ran the PCR reads through MiXCR, one entry per CDR3 protein. The sample carries 150,000 to 200,000 distinct CDR3 sequences, about 6% recorded once. Sequencing used PBMCs, obtained before TCRalphabeta/CD19-depleted stem cell transplant. Receptor source: a girl under three years old with combined immunodeficiency, due to receive a stem cell transplant.

In this sample, this clonotype turned up many times. V usage is TRBV28 and J usage is TRBJ2-2; tentatively, D is TRBD2 (6 bases). The CDR3 extends over 17 amino acids. The V and J ends lost 5 bases and 3 bases respectively, with 19 bases between them. The germline V gene has CDR1 MDHEN and CDR2 SYDVKM. The CDR3 sequence: CASSQVVRGTDTGELFF. The CDR3 DNA reads TGTGCCAGCAGTCAAGTAGTCCGGGGGACGGACACCGGGGAGCTGTTTTTT.

There are many counts of this clonotype. The gene calls are TRBV12-3 or TRBV12-4 and TRBJ2-5; 8 nucleotides line up with TRBD1. This CDR3 has 15 residues. With 1 base clipped from V and 1 base from J, the junction kept 2 bases outside the gene matches. The DNA of the CDR3 is TGTGCCAGCAGTTTAGGAGGGACAGGCCAAGAGACCCAGTACTTC. It translates to CASSLGGTGQETQYF.

The sample holds many counts of this clonotype. The chain recombines TRBV12-3 or TRBV12-4 with TRBJ2-2; D is undetermined. The V and J ends lost 6 bases and 7 bases respectively, with 15 bases between them. The CDR3 contains 14 residues. CDR3 loop: CASSPNLSSGELFF. DNA of the CDR3: TGTGCCAGCAGCCCCAACCTTTCTAGCGGGGAGCTGTTTTTT.

This clonotype was found many times. The CDR3 reads CASSNGQGPYEQYF. The CDR3 DNA follows: TGTGCCAGCAGCAACGGACAGGGGCCCTACGAGCAGTACTTC. This sequence joins TRBV4-2 and TRBJ2-7, with 9 bases that match TRBD1. Germline loops: CDR1 LGHNA, CDR2 YNFKEQ. CDR3 length equals 14 residues. V gave up 5 bases and J gave up 2 bases; unmatched junction bases: 4.

This clonotype has ten or more counts. The V gene is TRBV28, the J gene TRBJ2-5; no definite D call. Germline lookup yields CDR1 MDHEN and CDR2 SYDVKM. This CDR3 spans 12 amino acids. V shed 2 bases and J shed 14 bases, with 15 bases lying between them. CDR3 sequence: CASSLGLPELYF. The CDR3 DNA sequence: TGTGCCAGCAGTTTAGGTTTGCCCGAGCTTTACTTC.

The gene calls are TRBV29-1 and TRBJ2-1, with D possibly TRBD2 on 6 matching bases. From germline, CDR1 is SQVTM and CDR2 ANQGSEA. Trimming removed 3 bases from V and 0 bases from J, with 9 bases in between. The CDR3 loop spans 14 amino acids. The CDR3 DNA reads TGCAGCGTTGAGGAGACTAGCTCCTACAATGAGCAGTTCTTC. It yields the protein CSVEETSSYNEQFF.

This clonotype occurred a few times. This chain connects TRBV29-1 to TRBJ2-7; possibly TRBD1 for D (6 bases). The germline CDR1 and CDR2 sequences are SQVTM and ANQGSEA. CDR3 size: 12 residues. Trimming stripped 8 bases from V and 6 bases from J, with 17 bases between. CDR3 in amino acids: CSILTTGREQYF. The CDR3 nucleotides are TGCAGCATTCTTACAACAGGGCGCGAGCAGTACTTC.

This clonotype was counted at least ten times. The genes are TRBV12-3 or TRBV12-4 and TRBJ2-2; the D gene is possibly TRBD1 (5 bases). The CDR3 has 16 amino acids. Trimming cost V 2 bases and J 3 bases, with 13 bases left between them. The CDR3 is CASSLRARVDTGELFF. Here the CDR3 DNA reads TGTGCCAGCAGTTTACGGGCCAGGGTGGACACCGGGGAGCTGTTTTTT.